The 8 T cell receptor beta chains in this list originate from one sample, sequenced in a study of PD-L1 blockade in urothelial cancer. Indicated time point: peripheral blood 6 weeks after treatment start. The assay was immunoSEQ multiplex PCR, and TCRdb's table has in-frame clones only and misses some. The sample lists just under 45,000 clones, 83% seen once, with over 13% in the top ten. The sequencing used PBMCs, collected around atezolizumab (anti-PD-L1) treatment. Receptors were obtained from a man in his sixties with urothelial cancer.

The chain combines TRBV6-5 with TRBJ1-2, with 8 positions matching TRBD1. Trimming cost V 6 bases and J 4 bases; bases outside gene matches: 4. The germline V gene has CDR1 MNHEY and CDR2 SVGAGI. This CDR3 has 13 amino acids. The CDR3 here is CASRRQGSYGYTF. Written as DNA, the CDR3 is TGTGCCAGCAGACGACAGGGGAGCTATGGCTACACCTTC.

In DNA, the CDR3 is TGTGCCATCACGGCAGGGACAGGAACAGATACGCAGTATTTT. It translates to CAITAGTGTDTQYF. The chain uses TRBV10-3 and TRBJ2-3, with 8 bases lining up with TRBD1. The CDR3 sequence is 14 residues long. Trimming took 7 bases from V and 3 from J; bases not matched to a gene: 6. Germline V gene sequence: CDR1 ENHRY, CDR2 SYGVKD.

This clone was seen a handful of times. The chain links TRBV6-1 to TRBJ1-5; maybe TRBD1 (6 bases). Per germline, CDR1 MNHNS and CDR2 SASEGT. The V and J ends lost 1 base and 7 bases respectively, with 11 bases between them. The CDR3 loop spans 14 amino acids. CDR3 nucleotide sequence: TGTGCCAGCAGTGAAGTAAGGGGGGGACAGCCCCAGCATTTT. The encoded protein is CASSEVRGGQPQHF.

The rearrangement joins TRBV4-2 to TRBJ1-1, with a possible D match to TRBD1 (5 bases). Trimming shortened V by 1 base and J by 1 base, and 10 bases separated the two germline ends. The CDR3 has 15 residues. Germline V lookup: CDR1 LGHNA, CDR2 YNFKEQ. The CDR3, as DNA: TGTGCCAGCAGCCAAGGTCCGGGGGGGAACACTGAAGCTTTCTTT. Translating it yields CASSQGPGGNTEAFF.

The chain employs TRBV28 and TRBJ1-6; no clear D. Trimming pared 1 base from V and 9 bases from J, leaving 10 bases between. This CDR3 spans 14 amino acids. Germline V gives CDR1 MDHEN, CDR2 SYDVKM. As DNA, the CDR3 is TGTGCCAGCAGTTTATCCCGGTCCGGTTCACCCCTCCACTTT. Translated, it gives CASSLSRSGSPLHF.

This rearrangement joins TRBV5-1 to TRBJ1-1, with 9 bases aligning to TRBD1. This CDR3 spans 17 amino acids. The V and J ends lost 4 bases and 4 bases, in that order; junction bases with no gene match: 14. Germline V CDR1 and CDR2: SGHRS, YFSETQ. In DNA form, the CDR3 reads TGCGCCAGCAGCCCTGGCGGGACAGGGAGGTCAGGCACTGAAGCTTTCTTT. Its protein is CASSPGGTGRSGTEAFF.

The chain links TRBV11-2 to TRBJ2-3; the D is unclear. The CDR3 has 13 residues. In germline, CDR1 is SGHAT, CDR2 FQNNGV. Deletions cut 3 bases from V and 3 bases from J, with 7 bases between. The CDR3: CASSFSPTDTQYF. CDR3 nucleotide sequence: TGTGCCAGCAGCTTTAGTCCGACAGATACGCAGTATTTT.

To note about this clone: The germline gene is not matched at one end of the junction; a read error may be the cause. V gene TRBV7-3 combines with J gene TRBJ1-5; D is perhaps TRBD1 (5 bases). Germline V CDR1 and CDR2: SGHTA, FQGTGA. The CDR3 covers 20 residues. The CDR3 protein is CASSLTCRDSSGVGNQPQHF. The CDR3 DNA is TGTGCCAGCAGCCTAACCTGCCGGGACTCCTCTGGGGTTGGCAATCAGCCCCAGCATTTT. Variable domain in full (rest from reference TRBV7-3 and TRBJ1-5): GAGVSQTPSNKVTEKGKYVELRCDPISGHTALYWYRQSLGQGPEFLIYFQGTGAADDSGLPNDRFFAVRPEGSVSTLKIQRTERGDSAVYLCASSLTCRDSSGVGNQPQHFGDGTRLSIL.